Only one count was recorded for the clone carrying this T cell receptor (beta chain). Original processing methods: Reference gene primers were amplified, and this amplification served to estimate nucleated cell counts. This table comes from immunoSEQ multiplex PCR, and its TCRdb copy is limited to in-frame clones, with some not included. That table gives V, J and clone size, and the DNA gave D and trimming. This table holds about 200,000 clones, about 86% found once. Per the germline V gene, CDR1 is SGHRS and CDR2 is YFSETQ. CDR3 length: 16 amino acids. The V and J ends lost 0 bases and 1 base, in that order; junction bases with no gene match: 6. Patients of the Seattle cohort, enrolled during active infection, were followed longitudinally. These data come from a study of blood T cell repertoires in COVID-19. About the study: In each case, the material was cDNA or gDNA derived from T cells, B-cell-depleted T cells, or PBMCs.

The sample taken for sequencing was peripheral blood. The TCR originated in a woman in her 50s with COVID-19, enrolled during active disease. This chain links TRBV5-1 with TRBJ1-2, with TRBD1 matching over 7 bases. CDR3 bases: TGCGCCAGCAGCTTGGCCCTGGACAGGTTTAACTATGGCTACACCTTC. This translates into CASSLALDRFNYGYTF.